Listed below are T cell receptor beta chains from one sample, sequenced in a study of post-analysis software for immune sequencing data. TCRdb called the PCR reads again in MiXCR, with one record for every CDR3 protein. The sample gives over 700,000 distinct CDR3 sequences, about 27% of which show up once; more than 0.55% is in the top ten. Source material: blood. The source of these receptors is a girl aged 10-17 years with multiple sclerosis. The CDR3 runs from the conserved cysteine through the conserved F or W. D genes are given only for firm matches. Clone size is stated in some rows and not others, as once, few, many or a class when expanded.

few TRBJ2-5 - TRBV14 TGTGCCAGCAAAGCCACTCAGGGAAAGACCCAGTACTTC CASKATQGKTQYF
- TRBJ2-1 TRBD2 TRBV9 TGTGCCAGCAGCGTCCTAGCGGGGGGGGGCAATGAGCAGTTCTTC CASSVLAGGGNEQFF
- TRBJ2-2 - TRBV10-3 TGTGCCATCAGTGGTCAAGAGCGGGTCGCGAAACGACCGACCGGGGAGCTGTTTTTT CAISGQERVAKRPTGELFF
- TRBJ1-5 - TRBV5-5 TGTGCCAGCAGCTGGGGGTCGGGGGATAGCAATCAGCCCCAGCATTTT CASSWGSGDSNQPQHF
once TRBJ2-1 TRBD2 TRBV20-1 TGCAGTGCAAAAGGGACTAGCGGCCTATACAATGAGCAGTTCTTC CSAKGTSGLYNEQFF
- TRBJ2-1 - TRBV14 TGTGCCAGCAATACAGGGAGATTCTACAATGAGCAGTTCTTC CASNTGRFYNEQFF
few TRBJ1-2 - TRBV11-2 TGTGCCAGCAGCTTAGGAAACACCCCTAACTATGGCTACACCTTC CASSLGNTPNYGYTF
once TRBJ2-3 - TRBV29-1 TGCAGCGTCCCTACAGGGTCAGATACGCAGTATTTT CSVPTGSDTQYF
- TRBJ1-1 - TRBV6-5 TGTGCCAGCAGTACCGGGGGTGAAGCTTTCTTT CASSTGGEAFF
few TRBJ1-4 TRBD1 TRBV29-1 TGCAGCGTCGGACAGGGTGGGGAAAAACTGTTTTTT CSVGQGGEKLFF
few TRBJ1-1 - TRBV20-1 TGCAGTGCTACAACGACAGCCCCCCGGAACACTGAAGCTTTCTTT CSATTTAPRNTEAFF
- TRBJ1-2 - TRBV12-3/TRBV12-4 TGTGCCAGCTCTTCTCCGGAGTTTAGGTCCAGGGGCAACTATGGCTACACCTTC CASSSPEFRSRGNYGYTF
- TRBJ1-1 - TRBV6-2/TRBV6-3 TGTGCCAGCAGTCCCTTCGTTTGGCAGGGAGCCTCGAACACTGAAGCTTTCTTT CASSPFVWQGASNTEAFF
few TRBJ2-4 - TRBV7-2 TGTGCCAGCAGCTTAGATAACAGTAAAGCCAAAAACATTCAGTACTTC CASSLDNSKAKNIQYF
- TRBJ2-3 TRBD2 TRBV7-9 TGTGCCAGCAGATCACCGGGACTAGTACCTCCAGATACGCAGTATTTT CASRSPGLVPPDTQYF
many TRBJ2-1 - TRBV5-5 TGTGCCAGCAGCTTCCTTGAGCAGTTCTTC CASSFLEQFF
few TRBJ2-5 - TRBV7-2 TGTGCCAGCAGCTGGGGCAGATCGGAGACCCAGTACTTC CASSWGRSETQYF
- TRBJ1-4 - TRBV9 TGTGCCAGCAGCGTAAGCGGGGAGTTCGTAAAACTGTTTTTT CASSVSGEFVKLFF
- TRBJ2-3 TRBD2 TRBV7-2 TGTGCCAGCAGCCTACTGACTAGCGGGAGGTCGGATACGCAGTATTTT CASSLLTSGRSDTQYF
few TRBJ2-7 TRBD2 TRBV27 TGTGCCAGCAGTTTATCTGGAGCTAGCGGGAGTCCCTACGAGCAGTACTTC CASSLSGASGSPYEQYF
- TRBJ2-3 - TRBV7-2 TGTGCCAGCAGCCCCGCCGGACTATGGGGAACGCAGTATTTT CASSPAGLWGTQYF
- TRBJ2-1 - TRBV5-1 TGCGCCAGCAGCTTGGGAGTAGCAGCTTACAATGAGCAGTTCTTC CASSLGVAAYNEQFF
- TRBJ1-2 - TRBV7-9 TGTGCCAGCAGCTTAGGAGCAGGGATGTATGGCTACACCTTC CASSLGAGMYGYTF
many TRBJ2-7 TRBD2 TRBV7-2 TGTGCCAGCAGCCGGATGAGCGGGGCCGACTACGAGCAGTACTTC CASSRMSGADYEQYF
- TRBJ2-4 - TRBV11-2 TGTGCCAGCAGCTCCCCTCGGGGTGGTTCTCTTATTCCTATAGCCAAAAACATTCAGTACTTC CASSSPRGGSLIPIAKNIQYF
- TRBJ2-1 - TRBV12-3/TRBV12-4 TGTGCCAGCAGTTTGGTCTCTCGGTTGGAGACCCAGTTCTTC CASSLVSRLETQFF
- TRBJ1-6 TRBD1 TRBV28 TGTGCCAGCAGTTCTACAGGGGCGGGGAATTCACCCCTCCACTTT CASSSTGAGNSPLHF
- TRBJ1-2 - TRBV9 TGTGCCAGCAGCGTAAGGGGTGACGGGGTACGGGGCTACACCTTC CASSVRGDGVRGYTF
- TRBJ2-1 - TRBV28 TGTGCCAGCAGTTTACCGGGAACTTACAATGAGCAGTTCTTC CASSLPGTYNEQFF
- TRBJ2-3 - TRBV3-1 TGTGCCGGCAGCCTCCGGACTGGTGCTAGCACAGATACGCAGTATTTT CAGSLRTGASTDTQYF
once TRBJ2-7 - TRBV3-1 TGTGCCAGCAGCCGGCAGGGCGCCCCCGAGCAGTACTTC CASSRQGAPEQYF
- TRBJ2-7 - TRBV10-2 TGCGCCAGCAGTGAGTCGGCGGGACAAAGTCAGTGGGTCTACGAGCAGTACTTC CASSESAGQSQWVYEQYF
few TRBJ2-7 TRBD2 TRBV4-3 TGCGCCAGCAGCCAAGATCTTCCGGCGGGAGGGCCCTACGAGCAGTACTTC CASSQDLPAGGPYEQYF
- TRBJ1-1 - TRBV29-1 TGCAGCGTTGAGACGTGGGGAAAAATTCACACTGAAGCTTTCTTT CSVETWGKIHTEAFF
- TRBJ1-5 TRBD1 TRBV28 TGTGCCAGCAGTTTATGGAGGGGACAGGGAAATCAGCCCCAGCATTTT CASSLWRGQGNQPQHF
- TRBJ1-5 - TRBV7-8 TGTGCCAGCAGCTCGGGGAGAAGCAATCAGCCCCAGCATTTT CASSSGRSNQPQHF
- TRBJ1-2 - TRBV3-1 TGTGCCAGCAGCCAAAACCTAGGACGGAACTATGACTACACCTTC CASSQNLGRNYDYTF
few TRBJ1-6 - TRBV28 TGTGCCAGCAGTGAGCTGACGGTGGCCCGATCACCCCTCCACTTT CASSELTVARSPLHF
- TRBJ1-6 - TRBV9 TGTGCCAGCAGCGCCCGGACAGTAAATAATTCACCCCTCCACTTT CASSARTVNNSPLHF
- TRBJ1-2 - TRBV6-5 TGTGCCAGCAGGCCGACAGTTAACTATGGCTACACCTTC CASRPTVNYGYTF
- TRBJ2-3 - TRBV7-2 TGTGCCAGCAGCTATGGCCTCCCCCCCCCAGATACGCAGTATTTT CASSYGLPPPDTQYF
few TRBJ2-3 TRBD1 TRBV9 TGTGCCAGCACCTTAGGACAGGTATTCACAGATACGCAGTATTTT CASTLGQVFTDTQYF
many TRBJ2-7 - TRBV27 TGTGCCAGCAGTCCCTCGGACCCCCTTGTGGACGAGCAGTACTTC CASSPSDPLVDEQYF
few TRBJ1-5 - TRBV3-1 TGTGCCAGCAGCCAAGGGAGGGATTACAATCAGCCCCAGCATTTT CASSQGRDYNQPQHF
many TRBJ2-5 - TRBV29-1 TGCAGCGTTGAACGGGACATGGAAGAGACCCAGTACTTC CSVERDMEETQYF
many TRBJ2-7 TRBD1 TRBV27 TGTGCCAGCAGTTTATCGGGGACAGGCTACGAGCAGTACTTC CASSLSGTGYEQYF
- TRBJ2-7 - TRBV20-1 TGCAGTGCTCCCAACCCCAGGGTTGGGGCGGAGAGCTACGAGCAGTACTTC CSAPNPRVGAESYEQYF